A selection of T cell receptor beta chains follows, all from one sample in a study of long-term antiretroviral therapy in people with HIV. Sequenced by immunoSEQ multiplex PCR; TCRdb stores in-frame clones only, minus some. This table has 19,000 or so clones, 80% appearing once. The sequencing used unsorted PBMCs, collected 0.2 years after starting antiretroviral therapy. These receptors were taken from a woman aged 40 to 50 with HIV. Each CDR3 is given with its conserved first and last residue. A D gene is named only where the DNA matches it firmly. Rows may omit the clone size; those that give it use once, few, many or a size class.

v_call	j_call	clone_size	d_call	cdr3_nt	cdr3_aa
TRBV11-2	TRBJ2-5	NA	TRBD1	TGTGCCAGCAGCTCGGGACAGGGGAGAGAGACCCAGTACTTC	CASSSGQGRETQYF
TRBV11-2	TRBJ1-2	once	NA	TGTGCCAGCAGTTTGGGCGGGGGTTTGGAGTATGGCTACACCTTC	CASSLGGGLEYGYTF
TRBV30	TRBJ1-4	NA	NA	TGTGCCTGGAGTTTCCAGGGAGAGGAAAAACTGTTTTTT	CAWSFQGEEKLFF
TRBV7-6	TRBJ1-5	few	TRBD1	TGTGCCAGCAGCCCCGGACAGGGGTTTAATCAGCCCCAGCATTTT	CASSPGQGFNQPQHF
TRBV11-2	TRBJ2-3	NA	NA	TGTGCCAGCAGCTTATTGGGGGCGTCTGATACGCAGTATTTT	CASSLLGASDTQYF
TRBV14	TRBJ2-3	NA	NA	TGTGCCAGCAGCGCTTGGGGGAGTGGTTCGGATACGCAGTATTTT	CASSAWGSGSDTQYF
TRBV18	TRBJ2-7	few	NA	TGTGCCAGCTCACAAGTAACAGTCTACGAGCAGTACTTC	CASSQVTVYEQYF
TRBV7-9	TRBJ1-1	once	TRBD1	TGTGCCAGCAGCTGGGACAGGCGGGAGAACACTGAAGCTTTCTTT	CASSWDRRENTEAFF
TRBV11-3	TRBJ2-7	NA	NA	TGTGCCAGCAGTTCAGGGTGGTACGAGCAGTACTTC	CASSSGWYEQYF
TRBV15	TRBJ1-2	NA	NA	TGTGCCACCAGCAGAGATCGAGGACGGGTCCGGGGCTATGGCTACACCTTC	CATSRDRGRVRGYGYTF
TRBV4-1	TRBJ2-5	once	TRBD2	TGCGCCAGCAGCCAAGTCGATCTAGCGGGAGAAGAGACCCAGTACTTC	CASSQVDLAGEETQYF
TRBV7-2	TRBJ2-7	NA	NA	TGTGCCAGCAGCTCAGGGGCGTACGAGCAGTACTTC	CASSSGAYEQYF
TRBV7-9	TRBJ1-5	NA	NA	TGTGCCAGCAGCTTAAGTAATAGCAATCAGCCCCAGCATTTT	CASSLSNSNQPQHF
TRBV6-5	TRBJ2-7	NA	TRBD1	TGTGCCAGCAGTTCCGGGACAGGGTTCGAGCAGTACTTC	CASSSGTGFEQYF
TRBV27	TRBJ1-2	large	NA	TGTGCCACCTTCAGCCTTTCGGGGTATGGCTACACCTTC	CATFSLSGYGYTF
TRBV19	TRBJ2-7	few	NA	TGTGCCAGTAGTGCTCGGAGGACAGACGAGCAGTACTTC	CASSARRTDEQYF
TRBV10-3	TRBJ2-7	NA	NA	TGTGCCATCAGTGAGTCGAGAGGGGGCTCCTACGAGCAGTACTTC	CAISESRGGSYEQYF
TRBV14	TRBJ1-2	NA	NA	TGTGCCAGCAGCCAAGCCGGGAAGAAAGCTAACTATGGCTACACCTTC	CASSQAGKKANYGYTF
TRBV5-4	TRBJ2-1	NA	NA	TGTGCCAGCAGCCCGGGACGGGGCTTTTCAGAGCAGTTCTTC	CASSPGRGFSEQFF
TRBV15	TRBJ2-2	NA	NA	TGTGCCACCAGAATACTATCCGGGGAGCTGTTTTTT	CATRILSGELFF
TRBV5-6	TRBJ1-2	once	TRBD1	TGTGCCAGCAGCTTTGGGACAGTTTTCTATGGCTACACCTTC	CASSFGTVFYGYTF
TRBV7-6	TRBJ2-3	once	NA	TGTGCCAGCAGCAAGGACAGTGTGGGCACAGATACGCAGTATTTT	CASSKDSVGTDTQYF
TRBV19	TRBJ1-1	NA	NA	TGTGCCAGTAGCAACAGGGTTGGTACTGAAGCTTTCTTT	CASSNRVGTEAFF
TRBV30	TRBJ2-7	NA	TRBD2	TGTGCCTGGAGTGTAGGACTAGCGAACGAGCAGTACTTC	CAWSVGLANEQYF
TRBV6-6	TRBJ2-3	NA	NA	TGTGCCAGCAGTTCAATAGATACGCAGTATTTT	CASSSIDTQYF
TRBV2	TRBJ1-4	NA	NA	TGTGCCAGCAGTGATTCCCGGGCCGGGACGTCCCTGGTCCCTAATGAAAAACTGTTTTTT	CASSDSRAGTSLVPNEKLFF
TRBV2	TRBJ2-2	NA	TRBD2	TGTGCCAGCAGTGAAGGACTAGCGGGGGGCCCGGCCGGGGAGCTGTTTTTT	CASSEGLAGGPAGELFF
TRBV6-6	TRBJ2-7	NA	NA	TGTGCAACAGCGGGTTCTTTACCCTACGAGCAGTACTTC	CATAGSLPYEQYF
TRBV5-1	TRBJ1-3	NA	TRBD1	TGCGCCAGCAGGGACAGGGAGGGAAACACCATATATTTT	CASRDREGNTIYF
TRBV11-1	TRBJ2-1	NA	NA	TGTGCCAGCAGCGTCGACCGGGAGGAGCAGTTCTTC	CASSVDREEQFF
TRBV6-1	TRBJ1-1	NA	NA	TGTGCCAGCCAGGGCGGCGGCACTGAAGCTTTCTTT	CASQGGGTEAFF
TRBV11-3	TRBJ2-5	few	TRBD2	TGTGCCAGCAGCTCACGTGGGACTAGCGTCCAAGAGACCCAGTACTTC	CASSSRGTSVQETQYF
TRBV5-6	TRBJ2-2	NA	NA	TGTGCCAGCAGCTTGGGGCTGATACCGAACACCGGGGAGCTGTTTTTT	CASSLGLIPNTGELFF
TRBV2	TRBJ1-2	NA	TRBD1	TGTGCCAGCAGTCAGGGACAGGGGGCTCGGGGCTACACCTTC	CASSQGQGARGYTF
TRBV11-2	TRBJ1-3	once	TRBD1	TGTGCCAGCAGCCCGGGGACAGGGGGTGGAAACACCATATATTTT	CASSPGTGGGNTIYF
TRBV10-2	TRBJ1-1	NA	NA	TGCGCCAGCAGTGAGTCTCTTCGACGGAACAAGGCTTTCTTT	CASSESLRRNKAFF
TRBV4-2	TRBJ2-7	NA	NA	TGTGCCAGCAGCCAAATAGCGGAATCCTCCTACGAGCAGTACTTC	CASSQIAESSYEQYF
TRBV13	TRBJ2-7	NA	NA	TGTGCCAGCAGTCCAGGGGCTCCCCAGGACGAGCAGTACTTC	CASSPGAPQDEQYF
TRBV19	TRBJ2-1	once	TRBD2	TGTGCCAGTAGTATCCTAGCGGGGGGTCACAATGAGCAGTTCTTC	CASSILAGGHNEQFF
TRBV7-9	TRBJ2-7	NA	NA	TGTGCCAGCAGCCGGGCCCTCTACGAGCAGTACTTC	CASSRALYEQYF
TRBV19	TRBJ1-4	NA	NA	TGTGCCAGTATGGGGCAGGAAGGGGGTGAAAAACTGTTTTTT	CASMGQEGGEKLFF
TRBV7-2	TRBJ1-6	NA	TRBD1	TGTGCCAGCAGCGGGGACAGGGGCCTATCCGGAGCCCTCCACTTT	CASSGDRGLSGALHF
TRBV19	TRBJ2-1	NA	NA	TGTGCCAGTAGTATAGGACATGAGCAGTTCTTC	CASSIGHEQFF
TRBV23-1	TRBJ1-2	NA	NA	TGCGCCAGCGTTCGCCCGACAGCTTTTGGCTACACCTTC	CASVRPTAFGYTF
TRBV6-1	TRBJ2-7	once	NA	TGTGCCAGCAGTGAATGGCATCTGAGCTCCTACGAGCAGTACTTC	CASSEWHLSSYEQYF
TRBV5-1	TRBJ2-7	once	TRBD1	TGCGCCAGCAGCTTGGGCCTCTCGTGGGACAGCCTAACCTACGAGCAGTACTTC	CASSLGLSWDSLTYEQYF